One and the same sample provided the 6 T cell receptor beta chains below, sequenced in a study of OX40 agonist ivuxolimab in advanced cancers. Method: immunoSEQ multiplex PCR; TCRdb's copy keeps in-frame clones and lacks some. The table lists 50,000 to 65,000 clones, roughly 87% of them singletons. The sample here was CD4+ or CD8+ T cells sorted from blood, taken in a trial of the OX40 agonist ivuxolimab. These receptor sequences come from an adult with an advanced solid tumor such as melanoma, head and neck, liver or kidney cancer.

V gene TRBV29-1 combines with J gene TRBJ2-6; D may correspond to TRBD1 or TRBD2 (6 bases each). The V end was cut by 0 bases, the J end by 4 bases, with 13 bases between. The CDR3 is 16 amino acids. Germline CDR1 SQVTM, CDR2 ANQGSEA. The CDR3 DNA follows: TGCAGCGTTGAAGATCTACGGGGGCCCGGGGCCAACGTCCTGACTTTC. Translating it yields CSVEDLRGPGANVLTF.

The rearrangement uses TRBV6-5 and TRBJ1-1; no firm D call. Germline V lookup: CDR1 MNHEY, CDR2 SVGAGI. V was pared by 0 bases and J by 4 bases, with 9 bases between. This CDR3 is built from 14 residues. As DNA, the CDR3 is TGTGCCAGCAGTTACTCGTTCGGGCCCACTGAAGCTTTCTTT. It encodes CASSYSFGPTEAFF.

In the case of this clone: Different DNA sequences within this sample yield the same CDR3. V usage is TRBV18 and J usage is TRBJ1-5; 9 nucleotides align to TRBD1. CDR1 and CDR2 (germline): KGHSH, LQKENI. V shed 6 bases, J shed 4 bases, and the junction held 4 bases outside the gene matches. The CDR3 is 14 residues long. CDR3 sequence reads: CASSPDRGNQPQHF. DNA for the CDR3: TGTGCCAGCTCGCCCGACAGGGGGAATCAGCCCCAGCATTTT.

This chain uses TRBV7-3 with TRBJ2-5; D possibly corresponds to TRBD2 (5 bases). CDR1 and CDR2 from the germline V gene are SGHTA and FQGTGA. This CDR3 is 14 amino acids long. V lost 5 bases and J lost 2, with 12 bases in between. Here the CDR3 reads CASSPSGGQETQYF. CDR3 in DNA: TGTGCCAGCAGCCCATCGGGCGGGCAAGAGACCCAGTACTTC.

CDR3 coding DNA: TGTGCCAGCATCGGGGTGTCAGGGGGCCTGCCCCAGCATTTT. The encoded protein is CASIGVSGGLPQHF. V gene TRBV6-1 combines with J gene TRBJ1-5, with 8 bases aligning to TRBD1. This CDR3 region has 14 residues. V lost 7 bases to trimming and J lost 9 bases; unmatched junction nucleotides: 11. Germline V CDR1 and CDR2: MNHNS, SASEGT.

The rearrangement joins TRBV19 to TRBJ2-3, with 13 bases that match TRBD2. V lost 7 bases and J lost 3; bases outside the gene matches: 4. In germline, CDR1 is LNHDA, CDR2 SQIVND (reference sequence). The CDR3 covers 15 residues. The CDR3 nucleotides read TGTGCCAGTACCCGGACTAGCGGGGGAACAGATACGCAGTATTTT. Protein product: CASTRTSGGTDTQYF.